This T cell receptor beta chain was recovered during a study of T cells in Graves' hyperthyroidism and ophthalmopathy. Study results and caveats: With a median lead of roughly 6.8 months before onset, the model predicted ophthalmopathy. Through a model of 13 V-J features, ophthalmopathy was separated from stable hyperthyroidism.

The table lists this clonotype with many counts. Its antigen is currently unknown. Trimming removed 3 bases from V and 8 bases from J; junction bases left unmatched: 11. This CDR3 region has 16 residues. Germline CDR1 is ENHRY and CDR2 is SYGVKD. Amplification targeted TCR beta CDR3 regions from RNA transcripts. Initially, a first-round RT-PCR of the TCR CDR3 employed the HTBI primer set. Via MiXCR, TCRdb re-called the multiplex PCR reads, giving one row per CDR3 protein. The sample shows some 250,000 distinct CDR3 sequences, about 14% of them seen only once. The receptor comes from a woman between 40 and 50 years old with Graves' hyperthyroidism that later progressed to Graves' ophthalmopathy. The gene calls are TRBV10-3 and TRBJ1-4; 8 bases are shared with TRBD1. The specimen was blood. CDR3 sequence (DNA): TGTGCCATCAGTGACCCTCTGACAGGGGCGGGGGAAAAACTGTTTTTT. Its protein product is CAISDPLTGAGEKLFF.